Listed below are T cell receptor beta chains from one sample, sequenced in a study of T-cell reconstitution after alpha-beta-depleted transplantation in children. TCRdb re-analysed the PCR reads in MiXCR, keeping a single row per CDR3 protein. The sample contains 300,000 to 400,000 distinct CDR3 sequences, under 20% of which appear only once. The starting material was PBMCs, mostly from graft donor cells, obtained 360 days after TCRalphabeta/CD19-depleted stem cell transplant. These TCRs come from a male patient under 10 years old who had a stem cell transplant for acute lymphoblastic leukemia, so the T cells may come from the graft donor. Both conserved end residues are part of each CDR3. Each record gives: J gene, D gene, V gene, clone size, CDR3 DNA, CDR3 protein. A D gene is named only where the DNA matches it firmly. Clone size is shown for a subset of rows, as once, few, many or a class of expanded clone.

J: TRBJ2-1
D: -
V: TRBV27
size: many
DNA: TGTGCCAGCAGTTTAGGGGAGCAGTTCTTC
CDR3: CASSLGEQFF

J: TRBJ2-2
D: -
V: TRBV6-5
size: -
DNA: TGTGCCAGCAGTTACGGGTCGGGGGCCGGGGAGCTGTTTTTT
CDR3: CASSYGSGAGELFF

J: TRBJ2-7
D: -
V: TRBV6-1
size: many
DNA: TGTGCCAGCAGGACAGACAGGACTGTGGGGGAGCAGTACTTC
CDR3: CASRTDRTVGEQYF

J: TRBJ2-7
D: TRBD2
V: TRBV20-1
size: few
DNA: TGCAGTGCTAGAGGTCCCGGACTAGCCTTATACGAGCAGTACTTC
CDR3: CSARGPGLALYEQYF

J: TRBJ2-1
D: TRBD2
V: TRBV27
size: few
DNA: TGTGCCAGCAGTTTGGGGACTAGCCCGAGGAATGAGCAGTTCTTC
CDR3: CASSLGTSPRNEQFF

J: TRBJ2-7
D: TRBD2
V: TRBV5-5
size: few
DNA: TGTGCCAGCAGCTTGTATGGGAGGGATTACGAGCAGTACTTC
CDR3: CASSLYGRDYEQYF

J: TRBJ2-1
D: TRBD2
V: TRBV6-2/TRBV6-3
size: -
DNA: TGTGCCAGCACCGGTACTAGCGGGAAGACCAATGAGCAGTTCTTC
CDR3: CASTGTSGKTNEQFF

J: TRBJ2-7
D: TRBD1
V: TRBV24-1
size: many
DNA: TGTGCCACCAGCGCGACAGGGTCCCTCGAGCAGTACTTC
CDR3: CATSATGSLEQYF

J: TRBJ2-1
D: -
V: TRBV6-2/TRBV6-3
size: many
DNA: TGTGCCAGCAGTTACTTTGGGGGATATGAGCAGTTCTTC
CDR3: CASSYFGGYEQFF

J: TRBJ1-3
D: -
V: TRBV4-3
size: -
DNA: TGCGCCAGCAGCCAAGACGGGCGGTTCTCTGGAAACACCATATATTTT
CDR3: CASSQDGRFSGNTIYF

J: TRBJ1-5
D: TRBD1
V: TRBV7-2
size: few
DNA: TGTGCCAGCAGCTTAGTAGGCAGGGGGAATCAGCCCCAGCATTTT
CDR3: CASSLVGRGNQPQHF

J: TRBJ2-7
D: TRBD1
V: TRBV12-3/TRBV12-4
size: few
DNA: TGTGCCAGCAGCCGCCGACCGGGACAGGGGGCCTACGAGCAGTACTTC
CDR3: CASSRRPGQGAYEQYF

J: TRBJ2-7
D: TRBD1
V: TRBV5-5
size: -
DNA: TGTGCCAGCAGCTTGCGGCCACAGGGGATCTACGAGCAGTACTTC
CDR3: CASSLRPQGIYEQYF

J: TRBJ2-5
D: TRBD2
V: TRBV28
size: -
DNA: TGTGCCAGCAGTTTCGGGCTAGCGGGAGACCAAGAGACCCAGTACTTC
CDR3: CASSFGLAGDQETQYF

J: TRBJ2-4
D: -
V: TRBV24-1
size: few
DNA: TGTGCCACCAGTGCGGGGAACATTCAGTACTTC
CDR3: CATSAGNIQYF

J: TRBJ2-1
D: -
V: TRBV4-3
size: many
DNA: TGCGCCAGCAGCCAAGTTACAGGGATAAGCAATGAGCAGTTCTTC
CDR3: CASSQVTGISNEQFF

J: TRBJ2-7
D: -
V: TRBV4-3
size: -
DNA: TGCGCCAGCAGCCAAGTCGCGGGGGCGATTTACGAGCAGTACTTC
CDR3: CASSQVAGAIYEQYF

J: TRBJ1-2
D: -
V: TRBV5-5
size: few
DNA: TGTGCCAGCAGCTTGGAAAGTTTACCCTATGGCTACACCTTC
CDR3: CASSLESLPYGYTF

J: TRBJ2-5
D: -
V: TRBV7-9
size: -
DNA: TGTGCCAGCAGCTTACGAGTAGGGGACGGGGGAAAGACCCAGTACTTC
CDR3: CASSLRVGDGGKTQYF

J: TRBJ2-3
D: TRBD1
V: TRBV7-6
size: -
DNA: TGTGCCAGCAGCCTAACCCCGGGACAGGGCACAGATACGCAGTATTTT
CDR3: CASSLTPGQGTDTQYF

J: TRBJ1-3
D: -
V: TRBV30
size: -
DNA: TGTGCCTGGAGTGTATCCGTGACGGGAAACACCATATATTTT
CDR3: CAWSVSVTGNTIYF

J: TRBJ2-5
D: -
V: TRBV4-1
size: -
DNA: TGCGCCAGCAGCCATTACCCCATTAACGGGCAGGGCCAAGAGACCCAGTACTTC
CDR3: CASSHYPINGQGQETQYF